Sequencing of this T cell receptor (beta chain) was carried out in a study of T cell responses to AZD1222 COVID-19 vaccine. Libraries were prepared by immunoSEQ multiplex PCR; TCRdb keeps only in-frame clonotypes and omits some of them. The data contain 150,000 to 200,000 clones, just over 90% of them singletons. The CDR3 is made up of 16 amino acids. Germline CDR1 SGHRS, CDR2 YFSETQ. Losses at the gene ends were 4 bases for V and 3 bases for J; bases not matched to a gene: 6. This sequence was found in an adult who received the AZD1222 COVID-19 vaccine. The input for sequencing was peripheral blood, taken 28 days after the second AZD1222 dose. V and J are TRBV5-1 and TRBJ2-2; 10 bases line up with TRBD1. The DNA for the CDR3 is TGCGCCAGCAGCCCCTCGACAGGGGGCTACACCGGGGAGCTGTTTTTT. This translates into CASSPSTGGYTGELFF.